This T cell receptor beta chain is drawn from a study of Ad26.COV2.S vaccination and SARS-CoV-2 variants. Study-level points and caveats: Marked by substantial breadth, spike-specific CD8+ and CD4+ T cell responses were reportedly seen after vaccination. The analyses of TCR breadth and depth may have understated the size of total T cell responses.

Treatment in this sample: about 20 received Ad26.COV2.S at low or high dose, single or two shots; about 5 received placebo; per-sample allocation not given. Sampling was performed 63 days after the first vaccine or placebo injection. As to this clone: No antigen is known for it.

Assay: immunoSEQ multiplex PCR; the TCRdb copy retains only in-frame clones and omits some. The top ten hold 2.1% of the sample, which has more than 300,000 clones, around four fifths seen once. Trimming removed 3 bases at V and 7 bases at J, with 16 bases between. This CDR3 has 14 residues. The germline gives CDR1 KGHSH, CDR2 LQKENI. The chain joins TRBV18 to TRBJ2-7; D is possibly TRBD1 (5 bases). Sequenced material: peripheral blood, taken in a trial of Ad26.COV2.S vaccine versus placebo. The receptor was isolated from a person between 18 and 65 years old who received the Ad26.COV2.S COVID-19 vaccine or a placebo. The CDR3: CASSPKVDTGEQYF. Written as DNA, the CDR3 is TGTGCCAGCTCACCGAAGGTGGACACTGGGGAGCAGTACTTC. Full variable domain (rest looked up from reference TRBV18 and TRBJ2-7): NAGVMQNPRHLVRRRGQEARLRCSPMKGHSHVYWYRQLPEEGLKFMVYLQKENIIDESGMPKERFSAEFPKEGPSILRIQQVVRGDSAAYFCASSPKVDTGEQYFGPGTRLTVT.